This T cell receptor (beta chain) appears in the sequencing data of a study of monozygotic twins with inflammatory bowel disease. Findings and limits, study-wide: Reduced clonotype sharing with other individuals was observed in IBD patients relative to healthy twins, especially with disease activity. The co-twins with IBD showed lower TCRbeta diversity (inverse Simpson) than their healthy siblings.

UMIs were attached via template switching, each with a 6-nucleotide sample barcode. TCRdb re-called the 5' RACE reads and gives one entry per CDR3 protein, without DNA. Seen in this sample are more than 110,000 distinct CDR3 sequences; the ten most common clones hold 1% to 1.5%. In the case of this clonotype: No antigen is known for it.

The CDR3 contains 15 residues. Germline V gives CDR1 MNHEY, CDR2 SVGAGI. The V call is TRBV6-5, the J call TRBJ2-1; the D call of TRBD2 rests on TCRdb alone, since no DNA is present to check it. This clonotype was sampled from a human donor with ulcerative colitis or Crohn's disease, or a healthy co-twin of an affected twin (not recorded which). Source material: blood. CDR3: CASSYPTSGRTLQFF.